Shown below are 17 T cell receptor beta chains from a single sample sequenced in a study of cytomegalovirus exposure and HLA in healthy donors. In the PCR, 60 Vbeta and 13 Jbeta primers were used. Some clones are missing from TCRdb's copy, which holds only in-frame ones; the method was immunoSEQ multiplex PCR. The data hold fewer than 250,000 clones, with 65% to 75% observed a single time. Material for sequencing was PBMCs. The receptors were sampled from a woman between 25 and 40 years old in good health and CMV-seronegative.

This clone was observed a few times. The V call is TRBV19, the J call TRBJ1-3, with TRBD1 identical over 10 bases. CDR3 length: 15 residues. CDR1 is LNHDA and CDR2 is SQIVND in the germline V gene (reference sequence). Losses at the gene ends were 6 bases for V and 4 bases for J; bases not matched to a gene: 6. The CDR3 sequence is CASSGDRGRGNTIYF. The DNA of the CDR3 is TGTGCCAGTAGCGGCGACAGGGGGCGAGGAAACACCATATATTTT.

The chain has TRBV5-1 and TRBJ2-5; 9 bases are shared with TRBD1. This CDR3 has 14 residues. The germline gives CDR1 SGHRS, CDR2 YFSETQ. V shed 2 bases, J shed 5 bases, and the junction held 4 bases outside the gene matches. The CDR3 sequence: CASSFLQGAETQYF. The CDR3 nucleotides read TGCGCCAGCAGCTTCCTACAGGGGGCTGAGACCCAGTACTTC.

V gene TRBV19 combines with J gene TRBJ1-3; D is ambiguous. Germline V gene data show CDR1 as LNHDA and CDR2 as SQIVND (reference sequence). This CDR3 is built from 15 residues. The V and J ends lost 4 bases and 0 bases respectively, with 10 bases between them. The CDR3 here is CASSRRVFSGNTIYF. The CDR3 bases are TGTGCCAGTAGTAGGAGGGTATTCTCTGGAAACACCATATATTTT.

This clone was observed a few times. This CDR3 reads CASSMGAQTSAQTQYF. CDR3 in DNA: TGTGCCAGTAGTATGGGAGCCCAGACTAGCGCACAGACCCAGTACTTC. The V and J genes are TRBV19 and TRBJ2-5, with 8 bases aligning to TRBD2. The CDR3 spans 16 residues. Germline values: CDR1 LNHDA, CDR2 SQIVND (reference sequence). V was clipped by 3 bases and J by 6 bases; unmatched bases: 12.

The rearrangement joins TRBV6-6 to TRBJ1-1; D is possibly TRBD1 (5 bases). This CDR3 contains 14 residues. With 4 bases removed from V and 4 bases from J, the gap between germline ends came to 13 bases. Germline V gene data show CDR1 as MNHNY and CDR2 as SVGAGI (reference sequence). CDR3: CASSLGRGSTEAFF. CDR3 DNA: TGTGCCAGCAGTTTAGGGAGGGGTAGCACTGAAGCTTTCTTT.

DNA for the CDR3: TGTGCCAGCAGCCCCGGGACACTGGACCGGAACGTCCTGACTTTC. Protein: CASSPGTLDRNVLTF. The chain links TRBV6-5 to TRBJ2-6; perhaps TRBD1 as D (6 bases). The germline V gene has CDR1 MNHEY and CDR2 SVGAGI. Trimming shortened V by 6 bases and J by 10 bases, and 19 bases separated the two germline ends. This CDR3 has 15 amino acids.

In DNA, the CDR3 is TGTGCCAGCAGCTTAACTCAGGCAACTAATGAAAAACTGTTTTTT. Amino acid sequence: CASSLTQATNEKLFF. The rearrangement joins TRBV6-5 to TRBJ1-4, with D hard to call. Germline V gene sequence: CDR1 MNHEY, CDR2 SVGAGI. With 6 bases removed from V and 0 bases from J, the gap between germline ends came to 11 bases. The CDR3 contains 15 residues.

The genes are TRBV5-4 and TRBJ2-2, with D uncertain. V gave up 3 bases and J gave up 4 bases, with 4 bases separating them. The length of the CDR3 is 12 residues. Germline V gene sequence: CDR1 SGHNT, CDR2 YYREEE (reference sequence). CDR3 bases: TGTGCCAGCAGCTCTGTCACCGGGGAGCTGTTTTTT. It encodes CASSSVTGELFF.

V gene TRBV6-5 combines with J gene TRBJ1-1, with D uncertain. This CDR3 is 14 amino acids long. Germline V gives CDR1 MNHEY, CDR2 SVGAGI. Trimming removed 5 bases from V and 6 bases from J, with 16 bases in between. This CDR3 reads CASSVRLVGAEAFF. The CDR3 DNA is TGTGCCAGCAGTGTTAGACTCGTCGGGGCTGAAGCTTTCTTT.

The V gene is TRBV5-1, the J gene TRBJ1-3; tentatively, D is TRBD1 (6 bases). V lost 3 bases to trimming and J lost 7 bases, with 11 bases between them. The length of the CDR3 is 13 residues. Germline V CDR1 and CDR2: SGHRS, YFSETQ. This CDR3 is CASSSPQGNTIYF. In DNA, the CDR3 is TGCGCCAGCAGCTCCCCGCAGGGGAACACCATATATTTT.

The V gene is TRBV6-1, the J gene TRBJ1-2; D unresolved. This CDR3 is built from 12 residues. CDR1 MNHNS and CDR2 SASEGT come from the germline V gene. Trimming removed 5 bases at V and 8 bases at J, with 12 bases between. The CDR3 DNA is TGTGCCAGCAGTTATTCCAGTTACGGCTACACCTTC. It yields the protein CASSYSSYGYTF.

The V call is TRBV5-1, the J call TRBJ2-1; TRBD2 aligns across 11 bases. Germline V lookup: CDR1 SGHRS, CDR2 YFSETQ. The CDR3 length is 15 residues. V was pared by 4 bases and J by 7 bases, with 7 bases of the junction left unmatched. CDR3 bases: TGCGCCAGCAGCCCGGAGGCTAGCGGGAGGAATGAGCAGTTCTTC. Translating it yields CASSPEASGRNEQFF.

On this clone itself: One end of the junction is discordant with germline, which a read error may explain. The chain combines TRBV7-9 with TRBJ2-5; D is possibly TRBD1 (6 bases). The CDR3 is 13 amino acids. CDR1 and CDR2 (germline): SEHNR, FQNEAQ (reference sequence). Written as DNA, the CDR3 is TGTTCCAGCAGCTTAGGACAGACTGAGGCCCAGTACTTC. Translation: CSSSLGQTEAQYF. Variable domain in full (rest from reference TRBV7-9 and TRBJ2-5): DTGVSQNPRHKITKRGQNVTFRCDPISEHNRLYWYRQTLGQGPEFLTYFQNEAQLEKSRLLSDRFSAERPKGSFSTLEIQRTEQGDSAMYLCSSSLGQTEAQYFGPGTRLLVL.

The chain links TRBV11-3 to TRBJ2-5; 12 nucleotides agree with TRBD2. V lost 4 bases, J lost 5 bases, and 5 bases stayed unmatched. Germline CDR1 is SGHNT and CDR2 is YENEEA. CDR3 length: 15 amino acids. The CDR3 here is CASSSSGGARETQYF. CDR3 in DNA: TGTGCCAGCAGCTCTAGCGGGGGGGCCCGGGAGACCCAGTACTTC.

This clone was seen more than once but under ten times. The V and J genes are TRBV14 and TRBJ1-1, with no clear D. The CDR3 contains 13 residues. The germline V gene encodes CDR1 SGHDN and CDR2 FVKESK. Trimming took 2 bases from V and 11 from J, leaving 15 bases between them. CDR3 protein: CASSQSPTGVAFF. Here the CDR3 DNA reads TGTGCCAGCAGCCAATCCCCCACCGGGGTGGCTTTCTTT.

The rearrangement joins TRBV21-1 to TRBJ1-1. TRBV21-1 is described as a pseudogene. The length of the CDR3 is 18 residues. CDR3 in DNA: TGTGCCAGCAGCAAAAGTACAGGGAGGGCCCACGGCAGACCTGAAGCTTTCTTT. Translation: CASSKSTGRAHGRPEAFF.

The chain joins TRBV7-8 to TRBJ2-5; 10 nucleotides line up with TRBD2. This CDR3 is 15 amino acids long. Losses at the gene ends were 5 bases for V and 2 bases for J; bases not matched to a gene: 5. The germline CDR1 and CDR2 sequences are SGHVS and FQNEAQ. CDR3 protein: CASSARTSGQETQYF. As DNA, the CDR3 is TGTGCCAGCAGCGCCCGGACTAGCGGACAAGAGACCCAGTACTTC.